Shown below are 30 T cell receptor beta chains from a single sample sequenced in a study of vaccination effects on CD4 cells after COVID-19. Culturing for around eleven days preceded CD4+ T cell isolation. Either the BNT162b2 or mRNA-1273 vaccine was given to participants in two doses. Their target antigens are unknown. Sequenced by immunoSEQ multiplex PCR; TCRdb stores in-frame clones only, minus some. Altogether 72,000 or so clones are present, around two thirds being singletons, with the ten largest covering 2.2%. This specimen was CD4+ T cells from PBMCs cultured without peptide, taken after COVID-19 vaccination. The receptors were gathered from a human donor who received a COVID-19 vaccine.

CDR3 DNA: TGTGCCTGGAGTGGGACTTTAACTAATGAAAAACTGTTTTTT. Translating gives CAWSGTLTNEKLFF. The V call is TRBV30, the J call TRBJ1-4; D not certain. Germline loops: CDR1 GTSNPN, CDR2 SVGIG (reference sequence). The germline V and J ends were trimmed by 1 base and 1 base, with 7 bases remaining between them. CDR3 length equals 14 residues.

This clone was found a few times. The chain carries TRBV2 and TRBJ1-1; no reliable D call. Germline lookup yields CDR1 SNHLY and CDR2 FYNNEI. V gave up 2 bases and J gave up 1 base, with 8 bases separating them. This CDR3 has 14 residues. CDR3 in DNA: TGTGCCAGCAGTGAAAGGCGGCAGAACACTGAAGCTTTCTTT. As protein: CASSERRQNTEAFF.

The DNA for the CDR3 is TGTGCCAGCAGTTCAAACAGGGGGCGTGGGGATCAGCCCCAGCATTTT. Protein product: CASSSNRGRGDQPQHF. The V and J genes are TRBV6-5 and TRBJ1-5; the match to TRBD1 covers 9 bases. Germline V CDR1 and CDR2: MNHEY, SVGAGI. The CDR3 length is 16 residues. After removal of 4 bases from V and 5 bases from J, the junction contained 9 bases not matched to a gene.

The rearrangement uses TRBV29-1 and TRBJ1-2; weak D call: TRBD1 (6 bases). Trimming stripped 2 bases from V and 3 bases from J, with 10 bases between. This CDR3 comprises 13 residues. Germline V gene sequence: CDR1 SQVTM, CDR2 ANQGSEA. CDR3 amino acids: CSVELTGDYGYTF. The CDR3 DNA reads as TGCAGCGTTGAATTGACAGGAGACTATGGCTACACCTTC.

The rearrangement uses TRBV18 and TRBJ2-5, with TRBD2 as a possible D gene (6 bases). Trimming left V 2 bases short and J 5 bases short, with 12 bases between. Germline CDR1 KGHSH, CDR2 LQKENI. This CDR3 spans 14 amino acids. In DNA, the CDR3 is TGTGCCAGCTCACCATTGGAGGGGAGGGAGACCCAGTACTTC. As protein: CASSPLEGRETQYF.

The V gene is TRBV29-1, the J gene TRBJ1-1; perhaps TRBD1 as D (5 bases). Trimming took off 4 bases at V and 0 bases at J, with 12 bases between the two ends. CDR1 SQVTM and CDR2 ANQGSEA come from the germline V gene. This CDR3 has 14 residues. The CDR3: CSVAGQGLNTEAFF. Written as DNA, the CDR3 is TGCAGCGTTGCGGGGCAGGGATTGAACACTGAAGCTTTCTTT. The full variable domain, completed using reference TRBV29-1 and TRBJ1-1, is SAVISQKPSRDICQRGTSLTIQCQVDSQVTMMFWYRQQPGQSLTLIATANQGSEATYESGFVIDKFPISRPNLTFSTLTVSNMSPEDSSIYLCSVAGQGLNTEAFFGQGTRLTVV.

J is TRBJ1-5 and V is TRBV11-2; D is unresolved. Trimming cost V 1 base and J 9 bases, with 16 bases left between them. This CDR3 contains 15 residues. Germline values: CDR1 SGHAT, CDR2 FQNNGV. The CDR3, as DNA: TGTGCCAGCAGCTTAGTGGGTCAAAGCGGTAGGCCCCAGCATTTT. As protein: CASSLVGQSGRPQHF.

V gene TRBV18 combines with J gene TRBJ2-2, with a weak D call TRBD1 (6 bases). The germline V gene encodes CDR1 KGHSH and CDR2 LQKENI. This CDR3 has 14 residues. Trimming shortened V by 10 bases and J by 5 bases, and 17 bases separated the two germline ends. As DNA, the CDR3 is TGTGCCACCCAACTCACACAGGGAACCGGGGAGCTGTTTTTT. It specifies CATQLTQGTGELFF. Full variable domain (outside the CDR3, taken from reference TRBV18 and TRBJ2-2): NAGVMQNPRHLVRRRGQEARLRCSPMKGHSHVYWYRQLPEEGLKFMVYLQKENIIDESGMPKERFSAEFPKEGPSILRIQQVVRGDSAAYFCATQLTQGTGELFFGEGSRLTVL.

This clone appeared a few times. V is TRBV6-5 and J is TRBJ1-1; tentative D call: TRBD1 (6 bases). CDR1 MNHEY and CDR2 SVGAGI come from the germline V gene. The CDR3 has 14 residues. Trimming pared 6 bases from V and 5 bases from J, leaving 16 bases between. CDR3 in DNA: TGTGCCAGCAGAATCAACAGGGTACGAACTGAAGCTTTCTTT. This encodes CASRINRVRTEAFF.

The gene calls are TRBV4-1 and TRBJ1-4, with a possible D match to TRBD1 (5 bases). This CDR3 region has 14 residues. Germline V gives CDR1 MGHRA, CDR2 YSYEKL. V was clipped by 6 bases and J by 8 bases, with 16 bases between them. The CDR3 is CASRVPSGLEKLFF. CDR3 sequence (DNA): TGCGCCAGCAGAGTTCCCTCAGGGCTGGAAAAACTGTTTTTT.

The gene calls are TRBV28 and TRBJ1-3; D is possibly TRBD1 (5 bases). Per germline, CDR1 MDHEN and CDR2 SYDVKM. V lost 7 bases and J 0 bases, leaving 16 bases between the germline ends. The CDR3 runs 16 residues. The CDR3 region is CASTPNRSYSGNTIYF. CDR3 nucleotides: TGTGCCAGCACCCCCAACAGGTCCTACTCTGGAAACACCATATATTTT.

The chain combines TRBV14 with TRBJ2-7; D may be TRBD2 (5 bases). The germline V gene has CDR1 SGHDN and CDR2 FVKESK. V was clipped by 3 bases and J by 6 bases, with 12 bases between them. This CDR3 region has 13 residues. DNA for the CDR3: TGTGCCAGCAGCCAGACCGAAGGGAGCGAGCAGTACGTC. This encodes CASSQTEGSEQYV.

V and J are TRBV24-1 and TRBJ2-1; 8 positions agree with TRBD2. Germline lookup yields CDR1 KGHDR and CDR2 SFDVKD. CDR3 length: 14 amino acids. V lost 3 bases and J lost 8; bases outside the gene matches: 5. As DNA, the CDR3 is TGTGCCACCAGTGATCCCGGGACTAGAGATGAGCAGTTCTTC. This gives the protein CATSDPGTRDEQFF.

The gene calls are TRBV7-9 and TRBJ1-5; D is undetermined. CDR1 is SEHNR and CDR2 is FQNEAQ in the germline V gene (reference sequence). Trimming cost V 5 bases and J 4 bases, with 6 bases left between them. This CDR3 has 12 amino acids. The CDR3 DNA is TGTGCCAGCAGCCGTCTTAATCAGCCCCAGCATTTT. Amino acid sequence: CASSRLNQPQHF.

The V call is TRBV24-1, the J call TRBJ2-1; a possible D gene is TRBD2 (6 bases). CDR3 length: 14 amino acids. Germline CDR1 is KGHDR and CDR2 is SFDVKD. The V gene lost 4 bases and the J gene lost 5 bases, with 11 bases spanning the gap. CDR3 bases: TGTGCCACCAGTGAAGGAGGGTTTGACAATGAGCAGTTCTTC. It yields the protein CATSEGGFDNEQFF.

This clone was counted a single time. Relative to the germline gene, one junction end is altered; a read error may explain this. The chain recombines TRBV6-1 with TRBJ2-1; D unresolved. CDR1 is MNHNS and CDR2 is SASEGT in the germline V gene. CDR3 size: 15 residues. CDR3 amino acids: CASCDGGSSYNEQFF. The CDR3 DNA sequence: TGTGCCAGCTGTGATGGTGGTTCCTCCTACAATGAGCAGTTCTTC.

This chain connects TRBV5-1 to TRBJ1-2; 7 bases match TRBD1. The germline V gene has CDR1 SGHRS and CDR2 YFSETQ. CDR3 length equals 16 residues. The J segment lost 6 bases and the V segment lost 4 bases, leaving 15 bases of the junction unmatched. CDR3 nucleotide sequence: TGCGCCAGCAGCCCCGGCCCCGGAGGGACAGAAGATGGCTACACCTTC. Encoded protein: CASSPGPGGTEDGYTF.

The table lists this clone with a few counts. The identical CDR3 is also encoded by other nucleotide sequences in the sample. The V and J genes are TRBV7-3 and TRBJ1-1; possibly TRBD1 for D (6 bases). CDR1 is SGHTA and CDR2 is FQGTGA in the germline V gene. Deletions cut 0 bases from V and 1 base from J, with 6 bases between. This CDR3 has 14 amino acids. The CDR3 loop reads CASSLTGGNTEAFF. The CDR3 region has the DNA TGTGCCAGCAGCTTAACAGGGGGGAACACTGAAGCTTTCTTT.

The chain links TRBV2 to TRBJ1-2; 9 nucleotides align to TRBD1. V shed 6 bases, J shed 5 bases, and the junction held 1 base outside the gene matches. From germline, CDR1 is SNHLY and CDR2 FYNNEI. This CDR3 is built from 12 residues. CDR3 protein: CASRDRGYGYTF. In DNA form, the CDR3 reads TGTGCCAGCAGGGACAGGGGTTATGGCTACACCTTC.

There are a few counts of this clone. The genes are TRBV2 and TRBJ2-1; D is possibly TRBD2 (6 bases). The CDR3 is made up of 14 amino acids. Germline loops: CDR1 SNHLY, CDR2 FYNNEI. With 8 bases removed from V and 1 base from J, the gap between germline ends came to 12 bases. CDR3 loop: CASRLVLSYNEQFF. The CDR3 DNA reads as TGTGCCAGCCGACTAGTTTTGTCCTACAATGAGCAGTTCTTC. Drawing the rest from reference TRBV2 and TRBJ2-1, the complete variable domain is EPEVTQTPSHQVTQMGQEVILRCVPISNHLYFYWYRQILGQKVEFLVSFYNNEISEKSEIFDDQFSVERPDGSNFTLKIRSTKLEDSAMYFCASRLVLSYNEQFFGPGTRLTVL.

The V call is TRBV6-6, the J call TRBJ1-6; no clear D. Germline values: CDR1 MNHNY, CDR2 SVGAGI (reference sequence). The ends were cut back, 4 bases at V and 8 bases at J, with 15 bases in the middle. The CDR3 covers 15 residues. The DNA for the CDR3 is TGTGCCAGCAGTTCCCGCTATCTTCCGGATTCACCCCTCCACTTT. Amino acids: CASSSRYLPDSPLHF.

The chain is built from TRBV19 and TRBJ1-5; no reliable D call. Germline V gives CDR1 LNHDA, CDR2 SQIVND (reference sequence). The ends were cut back, 7 bases at V and 0 bases at J, with 13 bases in the middle. There are 15 residues in the CDR3. The chain's CDR3 is CASTQDGPSNQPQHF. The DNA for the CDR3 is TGTGCCAGTACCCAAGATGGTCCTAGCAATCAGCCCCAGCATTTT. Filled out from reference TRBV19 and TRBJ1-5, the complete variable domain reads DGGITQSPKYLFRKEGQNVTLSCEQNLNHDAMYWYRQDPGQGLRLIYYSQIVNDFQKGDIAEGYSVSREKKESFPLTVTSAQKNPTAFYLCASTQDGPSNQPQHFGDGTRLSIL.

In this sample, this clone turned up a few times. The J gene is TRBJ1-1, the V gene TRBV7-6; the D gene is possibly TRBD1 (6 bases). This CDR3 region has 15 residues. The V end was cut by 5 bases, the J end by 3 bases, with 16 bases between. Germline loops: CDR1 SGHVS, CDR2 FNYEAQ. The CDR3 loop is CASSQSGGGDTEAFF. The CDR3 DNA sequence: TGTGCCAGCAGCCAATCAGGTGGGGGCGACACTGAAGCTTTCTTT.

This chain connects TRBV4-1 to TRBJ2-2; TRBD2 matches 9 bases. Germline trimming cut 6 bases from V and 0 bases from J; bases unmatched to any gene: 17. The CDR3 extends over 20 amino acids. Germline-derived CDR1 and CDR2 are MGHRA and YSYEKL. The CDR3 bases are TGCGCCAGCAGTCGTAAGGCGGGGGGGCCTCAAAGGCCGAACACCGGGGAGCTGTTTTTT. Encoded protein: CASSRKAGGPQRPNTGELFF.

The rearrangement links TRBV6-1 to TRBJ1-4; 7 bases are a match to TRBD1. The ends lost 4 bases at V and 4 bases at J; junction bases unmatched: 9. This CDR3 contains 16 residues. Germline lookup yields CDR1 MNHNS and CDR2 SASEGT. The CDR3 is CASSVRLGQSNEKLFF. The CDR3 DNA reads as TGTGCCAGCAGTGTTCGTTTGGGACAGAGTAATGAAAAACTGTTTTTT.

This clone has only one observation. The genes are TRBV7-9 and TRBJ1-2; 7 nucleotides align to TRBD1. V was clipped by 5 bases and J by 1 base; unmatched bases: 13. Germline CDR1 SEHNR, CDR2 FQNEAQ (reference sequence). This CDR3 comprises 17 residues. CDR3 sequence reads: CASSTRQGFFDNYGYTF. The CDR3 DNA is TGTGCCAGCAGCACCCGACAGGGCTTCTTTGATAACTATGGCTACACCTTC.

Regarding this clone: A read error may account for a junction end that differs from germline. This chain links TRBV7-2 with TRBJ2-3; D might be TRBD1 or TRBD2, each matching 5 bases. Germline CDR1 SGHTA, CDR2 FQGNSA. This CDR3 has 14 residues. The CDR3 sequence is CASGLGPTTDTQYF. In DNA, the CDR3 is TGTGCCAGCGGCTTGGGACCGACCACAGATACGCAGTATTTT.

The chain recombines TRBV7-2 with TRBJ1-2; no firm D call. Germline V gene lookup returns CDR1 SGHTA and CDR2 FQGNSA. V was pared by 6 bases and J by 4 bases, with 12 bases between. CDR3 length: 13 amino acids. The CDR3 sequence is CASSYDKAYGYTF. The CDR3 nucleotides read TGTGCCAGCAGTTACGACAAAGCCTATGGCTACACCTTC.

The V call is TRBV29-1, the J call TRBJ2-5, with TRBD1 matching 8 bases. Germline CDR1 is SQVTM and CDR2 is ANQGSEA. The CDR3 runs to 13 residues. With 5 bases clipped from V and 5 bases from J, the junction kept 7 bases outside the gene matches. CDR3 DNA: TGCAGCGTTCCTCAGGGGGCTGGTGAGACCCAGTACTTC. Its protein is CSVPQGAGETQYF.

The chain has TRBV5-4 and TRBJ2-3; a possible D gene is TRBD2 (6 bases). V was clipped by 4 bases and J by 3 bases, with 15 bases between them. The V gene's germline CDR1 is SGHNT and CDR2 YYREEE (reference sequence). This CDR3 region has 15 residues. CDR3 DNA: TGTGCCAGCAGCCCCGGCGGGGCGCTGACAGATACGCAGTATTTT. It is translated as CASSPGGALTDTQYF.